The 28 T cell receptor beta chains in this list originate from one sample, sequenced in a study of cytomegalovirus exposure and HLA in healthy donors. The table came from immunoSEQ multiplex PCR; TCRdb's copy has only in-frame clones and leaves some out. The sample carries about 300,000 clones, more than 75% recorded once. Sequencing input: PBMCs. The receptors were gathered from a woman aged 18-35 years in good health and CMV-seronegative.

V gene TRBV27 combines with J gene TRBJ2-1, with D hard to call. CDR1 is MNHEY and CDR2 is SMNVEV in the germline V gene (reference sequence). This CDR3 is 13 amino acids long. The germline V and J ends were trimmed by 7 bases and 7 bases, with 14 bases remaining between them. The CDR3 DNA sequence: TGTGCCAGCATTTCTCTAGTCGAAAATGAGCAGTTCTTC. Translated, it gives CASISLVENEQFF.

The genes are TRBV6-5 and TRBJ1-1, with D possibly TRBD1 on 6 matching bases. V was shortened by 0 bases and J by 2 bases, with 10 bases between the two germline ends. CDR1 MNHEY and CDR2 SVGAGI come from the germline V gene. The CDR3 is 15 residues long. The CDR3 is CASSYSIQGNTEAFF. The CDR3 DNA sequence: TGTGCCAGCAGTTACTCGATACAGGGCAACACTGAAGCTTTCTTT.

The V call is TRBV6-5, the J call TRBJ1-4; 9 bases map to TRBD1. V was clipped by 6 bases and J by 10 bases; unmatched bases: 12. Per germline, CDR1 MNHEY and CDR2 SVGAGI. The CDR3 sequence is 15 residues long. The CDR3 DNA reads as TGTGCCAGCAGCCAACAGGGGGCGAGGTTCGGAAAACTGTTTTTT. This codes for CASSQQGARFGKLFF.

The chain joins TRBV6-5 to TRBJ2-7; D is possibly TRBD1 (5 bases). From germline, CDR1 is MNHEY and CDR2 SVGAGI. Deletions cut 2 bases from V and 6 bases from J, with 17 bases between. This CDR3 comprises 15 residues. CDR3 residues: CASSYTYRGNSEQYF. For the CDR3, the DNA is TGTGCCAGCAGTTACACGTATAGGGGTAATTCCGAGCAGTACTTC.

The CDR3 loop reads CASSPHRATGYTF. CDR3 coding DNA: TGTGCCAGCAGCCCGCACAGGGCTACGGGCTACACCTTC. The chain joins TRBV14 to TRBJ1-2; a possible D gene is TRBD1 (6 bases). V gave up 4 bases and J gave up 8 bases, with 14 bases separating them. Germline V lookup: CDR1 SGHDN, CDR2 FVKESK. The CDR3 contains 13 residues.

The CDR3 nucleotides read TGTGCCAGCAGATATGGGACAGACAATGAGCAGTTCTTC. As protein: CASRYGTDNEQFF. J is TRBJ2-1 and V is TRBV6-5; TRBD1 aligns across 7 bases. The CDR3 covers 13 residues. The V gene end was trimmed by 6 bases and the J gene end by 5 bases; junction bases not matched to a gene: 4. The germline gives CDR1 MNHEY, CDR2 SVGAGI.

This chain connects TRBV4-3 to TRBJ2-1; possible D gene TRBD2, 7 bases. The V end was cut by 8 bases, the J end by 9 bases, with 26 bases between. Per the germline V gene, CDR1 is LGHNA and CDR2 is YSLEER. The CDR3 spans 16 residues. The CDR3 region is CASSRGGGASLSEQFF. In nucleotides, the CDR3 is TGCGCCAGCTCCCGTGGTGGGGGGGCGTCGTTAAGTGAGCAGTTCTTC.

The chain links TRBV28 to TRBJ2-3; TRBD2 matches at 8 bases. The trim removed 5 bases at V and 3 bases at J, leaving 7 bases unmatched. The CDR3 has 15 residues. Germline CDR1 MDHEN, CDR2 SYDVKM. CDR3 in DNA: TGTGCCAGCAGTGTGAAGCCTAGCGGGACAGATACGCAGTATTTT. The encoded protein is CASSVKPSGTDTQYF.

This rearrangement joins TRBV19 to TRBJ1-2; TRBD1 aligns across 9 bases. The CDR3 loop spans 14 amino acids. CDR1 and CDR2 from the germline V gene are LNHDA and SQIVND (reference sequence). V lost 6 bases, J lost 4 bases, and 6 bases stayed unmatched. The CDR3 loop is CASSLQGAGYGYTF. In DNA, the CDR3 is TGTGCCAGTAGCTTACAGGGGGCCGGCTATGGCTACACCTTC.

V and J are TRBV5-6 and TRBJ1-4; D not certain. Per germline, CDR1 SGHDT and CDR2 YYEEEE. Trimming took 4 bases from V and 4 from J, leaving 8 bases between them. The CDR3 contains 13 residues. The CDR3 bases are TGTGCCAGCAGCCGGAGTGGTAATGAAAAACTGTTTTTT. This sequence encodes CASSRSGNEKLFF.

The rearrangement uses TRBV5-8 and TRBJ2-1, with no clear D. The V and J ends lost 1 base and 0 bases respectively, with 8 bases between them. The CDR3 contains 15 residues. Germline CDR1 reads SGHTS; CDR2 reads YDEGEE. The CDR3 DNA follows: TGTGCCAGCAGCTTGACTCAAAGCTCCTACAATGAGCAGTTCTTC. This codes for CASSLTQSSYNEQFF.

The chain couples TRBV27 to TRBJ1-6; D possibly corresponds to TRBD1 (6 bases). CDR1 MNHEY and CDR2 SMNVEV come from the germline V gene (reference sequence). This CDR3 region has 16 residues. The V end lost 8 bases, the J end lost 6 bases, and 20 bases lay between the germline ends. CDR3 amino acids: CASSTPHGQFNSPLHF. The CDR3 DNA sequence: TGTGCCAGCTCCACGCCACACGGACAGTTTAATTCACCCCTCCACTTT.

The CDR3 spells CASRTSGSSTGELFF. In DNA form, the CDR3 reads TGTGCCAGCCGGACTAGCGGGAGTTCAACCGGGGAGCTGTTTTTT. The chain employs TRBV6-1 and TRBJ2-2; TRBD2 agrees at 13 bases. This CDR3 contains 15 residues. After removal of 8 bases from V and 5 bases from J, the junction contained 5 bases not matched to a gene. Germline CDR1 MNHNS, CDR2 SASEGT.

The V call is TRBV7-2, the J call TRBJ2-7; the match to TRBD2 covers 8 bases. Germline V gene data show CDR1 as SGHTA and CDR2 as FQGNSA. V lost 5 bases, J lost 2 bases, and 11 bases stayed unmatched. The CDR3 runs 16 residues. The CDR3 region is CASSGDSGLVAYEQYF. CDR3 nucleotide sequence: TGTGCCAGCAGCGGAGACTCGGGACTAGTTGCCTACGAGCAGTACTTC.

Written as DNA, the CDR3 is TGTGCCAGCAGTTCCCGACCGGGCGGGGAGCTGTTTTTT. The encoded protein is CASSSRPGGELFF. The chain recombines TRBV27 with TRBJ2-2, with unresolved D. This CDR3 is built from 13 residues. Germline CDR1 MNHEY, CDR2 SMNVEV (reference sequence). The V and J ends lost 4 bases and 7 bases respectively, with 10 bases between them.

The chain employs TRBV5-4 and TRBJ2-7; TRBD2 agrees at 13 bases. Germline V CDR1 and CDR2: SGHNT, YYREEE (reference sequence). V shed 1 base and J 5 bases; nucleotides not matched to a gene: 0. The CDR3 has 14 amino acids. DNA of the CDR3: TGTGCCAGCAGCTTGACTAGCGGGAGGGACGAGCAGTACTTC. Amino acid sequence: CASSLTSGRDEQYF.

The chain couples TRBV29-1 to TRBJ2-2; TRBD1 matches at 8 bases. The CDR3 contains 14 residues. The V gene's germline CDR1 is SQVTM and CDR2 ANQGSEA. With V trimmed by 6 bases and J by 2 bases, 5 bases remained unmatched. The CDR3 DNA sequence: TGCAGCGTGGTCGGGACAGGTAACACCGGGGAGCTGTTTTTT. Amino acid sequence: CSVVGTGNTGELFF.

On this clone: The same CDR3 arises from other DNA sequences in this sample as well. This chain joins TRBV4-1 and TRBJ2-5, with no clear D. Trimming took off 1 base at V and 4 bases at J, with 7 bases between the two ends. Germline assignment: CDR1 MGHRA and CDR2 YSYEKL. CDR3 size: 13 residues. The CDR3, as DNA: TGCGCCAGCAGCCAAGGACTCGGAGAGACCCAGTACTTC. Its protein is CASSQGLGETQYF.

About this clone itself: The sample contains more than one DNA sequence encoding this CDR3. The rearrangement links TRBV7-9 to TRBJ2-7; D perhaps matches TRBD1 (5 bases). Trimming took off 5 bases at V and 1 base at J, with 6 bases between the two ends. This CDR3 comprises 12 residues. Germline lookup yields CDR1 SEHNR and CDR2 FQNEAQ (reference sequence). The CDR3 DNA reads as TGTGCCAGCAGCCCAGGGTCCTACGAGCAGTACTTC. Encoded protein: CASSPGSYEQYF.

The V and J genes are TRBV6-5 and TRBJ2-2; 9 bases fit TRBD2. This CDR3 has 16 amino acids. Looked up from germline, CDR1 is MNHEY and CDR2 is SVGAGI. Germline trimming cut 4 bases from V and 6 bases from J; bases unmatched to any gene: 9. The CDR3 bases are TGTGCCAGCAGTTCTCGAGCGGGAGGTGGTGCCGGGGAGCTGTTTTTT. Translating it yields CASSSRAGGGAGELFF.

The chain links TRBV4-3 to TRBJ2-3; the D gene is possibly TRBD2 (5 bases). The CDR3 totals 13 residues. CDR1 is LGHNA and CDR2 is YSLEER in the germline V gene. Trimming shortened V by 1 base and J by 5 bases, and 7 bases separated the two germline ends. This CDR3 is CASSQVGEDTQYF. The CDR3 region has the DNA TGCGCCAGCAGCCAAGTCGGGGAAGATACGCAGTATTTT.

This chain joins TRBV5-1 and TRBJ2-7; a possible D gene is TRBD1 (7 bases). The CDR3 has 15 amino acids. Trimming removed 5 bases from V and 1 base from J, with 16 bases in between. Germline V gene data show CDR1 as SGHRS and CDR2 as YFSETQ. The CDR3 coding sequence is TGCGCCAGCAGAGCTGCAGGGGGGAAATCCTACGAGCAGTACTTC. Encoded protein: CASRAAGGKSYEQYF. Based on the CDR3 plus reference TRBV5-1 and TRBJ2-7, the full variable domain is KAGVTQTPRYLIKTRGQQVTLSCSPISGHRSVSWYQQTPGQGLQFLFEYFSETQRNKGNFPGRFSGRQFSNSRSEMNVSTLELGDSALYLCASRAAGGKSYEQYFGPGTRLTVT.

The chain has TRBV29-1 and TRBJ2-2; 11 nucleotides match TRBD1. Per the germline V gene, CDR1 is SQVTM and CDR2 is ANQGSEA. The CDR3 spans 15 residues. Germline trimming cut 6 bases from V and 4 bases from J; bases unmatched to any gene: 7. The CDR3 nucleotides are TGCAGCGTCCTAGAGGGACAGGGGGGCACCGGGGAGCTGTTTTTT. Amino acid sequence: CSVLEGQGGTGELFF.

V and J are TRBV10-1 and TRBJ2-7, with a tentative D call TRBD1 (6 bases). Germline assignment: CDR1 WNHNN and CDR2 SYGVQD (reference sequence). The CDR3 length is 13 residues. V gave up 1 base and J gave up 4 bases, with 8 bases separating them. In DNA form, the CDR3 reads TGCGCCAGCAGTGAGTACAGGGAATACGAGCAGTACTTC. Its translation is CASSEYREYEQYF.

This clone turned up a few times. V gene TRBV5-6 combines with J gene TRBJ1-1; 9 nucleotides line up with TRBD1. The V gene's germline CDR1 is SGHDT and CDR2 YYEEEE. The junction had 5 bases not matched to a gene; V was cut back by 4 bases and J by 4 bases. This CDR3 contains 14 residues. The CDR3 sequence: CASSHRDRATEAFF. The CDR3 nucleotides read TGTGCCAGCAGCCACCGGGACAGGGCCACTGAAGCTTTCTTT. Using reference TRBV5-6 and TRBJ1-1 for the parts outside the CDR3, the full variable domain is DAGVTQSPTHLIKTRGQQVTLRCSPKSGHDTVSWYQQALGQGPQFIFQYYEEEERQRGNFPDRFSGHQFPNYSSELNVNALLLGDSALYLCASSHRDRATEAFFGQGTRLTVV.

The V and J genes are TRBV6-6 and TRBJ2-1; 9 positions agree with TRBD2. Germline CDR1 is MNHNY and CDR2 is SVGAGI (reference sequence). V gave up 6 bases and J gave up 5 bases; unmatched junction bases: 5. This CDR3 has 14 amino acids. The CDR3 nucleotides read TGTGCCAGCAGCTATAGCGGGAGAAACAATGAGCAGTTCTTC. Its protein is CASSYSGRNNEQFF.

This rearrangement joins TRBV7-8 to TRBJ1-1; 8 bases match TRBD1. The germline V gene has CDR1 SGHVS and CDR2 FQNEAQ. Trimming at V came to 5 bases and at J to 3 bases, leaving 8 bases not matched to a gene. The CDR3 covers 15 residues. DNA for the CDR3: TGTGCCAGCAGCCAAGGACAGGGCGGGGACACTGAAGCTTTCTTT. Translating it yields CASSQGQGGDTEAFF.

The chain couples TRBV10-3 to TRBJ2-2; 9 bases fit TRBD2. Germline lookup yields CDR1 ENHRY and CDR2 SYGVKD. The CDR3 covers 15 residues. Trimming cost V 2 bases and J 5 bases; bases outside gene matches: 3. Here the CDR3 DNA reads TGTGCCATCAGTGAGGGACTAGCGTCAACCGGGGAGCTGTTTTTT. Protein: CAISEGLASTGELFF.